This T cell receptor beta chain was observed in a study of cytomegalovirus exposure and HLA in healthy donors. Study summary: Sequencing of some 200 million T cells in an earlier analysis found roughly 120 million unique TCR beta sequences. Study conclusions and caveats: The classifier reportedly diagnosed cytomegalovirus status with high sensitivity and specificity. Reportedly, HLA-A and HLA-B alleles of most subjects were accurately predicted from TCR beta.

This clone was recorded only once. Antigen unknown. The PCR was carried out with 60 Vbeta primers and 13 Jbeta primers. The repertoire was sequenced with immunoSEQ multiplex PCR; TCRdb's copy has only in-frame clones and lacks some. The sample includes 55,000 to 65,000 clones, 80% of them seen just once. The CDR3 has 16 amino acids. J was trimmed by 2 bases and V by 5 bases; bases with no gene match: 8. Germline lookup yields CDR1 SEHNR and CDR2 FQNEAQ (reference sequence). Input material: PBMCs. This receptor was identified in a woman in her thirties or forties in good health and CMV-seronegative. This chain links TRBV7-9 with TRBJ2-1; 8 bases are shared with TRBD2. CDR3 sequence: CASSMWTSQAYNEQFF. The CDR3 nucleotides are TGTGCCAGCAGCATGTGGACTAGCCAGGCCTACAATGAGCAGTTCTTC.